The clone carrying this T cell receptor (beta chain) came up many times. Its antigen is as yet unknown. The CDR3 is 16 amino acids. CDR1 is SGHDT, CDR2 YYEEEE, per germline. V lost 4 bases and J lost 1, with 15 bases in between. A universal primer binding site was introduced by template switching. The final cDNA contained unique molecular identifiers. TCRdb re-called the 5' RACE reads with MiXCR, one entry per CDR3 protein. The sample gives 690,000 or so distinct CDR3 sequences, 8.6% of which show up once; around 0.98% is in the top ten. These data belong to a study of identical twins. Study outcomes and limitations: Within monozygotic twins, out-of-frame TCR alpha sharing was underestimated by the models. Memory repertoires showed no such pattern, whereas abundant cord blood beta clonotypes carried fewer insertions. The presence of invariant MAIT and iNKT cells could partly confound analyses of zero-insertion sequences.

The same specimen was also included in a second study, on yellow fever vaccine responses in identical twins.

The sequence was obtained from a woman aged 18-35 years in good health. The genes are TRBV5-6 and TRBJ2-1; TRBD1 might be the D (6 bases). The source material was PBMCs. In nucleotides, the CDR3 is TGTGCCAGCAGCACCTTGGACAGAATTTCCTACAATGAGCAGTTCTTC. Translation gives CASSTLDRISYNEQFF.